This record concerns one TCR beta chain sequence. Its specificity is not known. V lost 3 bases to trimming and J lost 7 bases, with 7 bases between them. Per the germline V gene, CDR1 is MNHNS and CDR2 is SASEGT. The CDR3 contains 12 residues. Repertoires were generated with immunoSEQ multiplex PCR, while TCRdb's copy carries only in-frame clones and drops some. The sample has about 73,000 clones, 90% seen once. The data originate from a study of OX40 agonist ivuxolimab in advanced cancers. At the level of the study: Intravenous ivuxolimab was administered to patients every 2 weeks at 0.01 to 10 mg/kg.

Findings of the study overall: Expansion of clones was among the lowest in partial responders at 0.1-3.0 mg/kg. More expanded clones were found, on average, in CD8+ than in CD4+ T cells.

This TCR was recovered from an adult with an advanced solid tumor such as melanoma, head and neck, liver or kidney cancer. The specimen was CD4+ or CD8+ T cells sorted from blood, collected in a trial of the OX40 agonist ivuxolimab. The genes are TRBV6-1 and TRBJ1-3; no definite D call. The CDR3 nucleotides read TGTGCCAGCAGTGATTCGTGGAACACCATATATTTT. Translation: CASSDSWNTIYF.